Listed here is a single TCR beta chain. Its antigen is unidentified. Single viable CD3+CD4+CD8-CD45RO+ cells were sorted as the memory CD4+ T cells. Donors' CMV status reflects serum IgG against pp150, pp28, p38, p52. V lost 4 bases and J lost 8, with 18 bases in between. The CDR3 covers 16 residues. Germline CDR1 and CDR2: MNHNS and SASEGT. In the original processing: After removing out-of-frame reads, around 2 million distinct TCRbeta sequences remained. Profiled with immunoSEQ multiplex PCR; TCRdb holds only in-frame clones, not every one. From that table come the V and J calls and clone size; the DNA was used to work out D and trimming. The repertoire consists of about 46,000 clones, with under 80% occurring once and the leading ten covering approximately 0.96%. This sample was included in a study of memory CD4+ T cells and cytomegalovirus serostatus. Study summary: Of the healthy Belgian adults, eight or nine were CMV seropositive and fewer than 30 seronegative.

Study-wide points: Of 150 to 200 reported CMV TCRbeta sequences, 55 to 80 were found in memory CD4+ repertoires.

Input material: memory CD4+ T cells from blood. This clonotype was sampled from an adult in good health and CMV-seronegative. The rearrangement joins TRBV6-1 to TRBJ1-6; TRBD1 might be the D (5 bases). CDR3 DNA: TGTGCCAGCAGTGGGCGGGGGATGATCAGAGATTCACCCCTCCACTTT. As protein: CASSGRGMIRDSPLHF.